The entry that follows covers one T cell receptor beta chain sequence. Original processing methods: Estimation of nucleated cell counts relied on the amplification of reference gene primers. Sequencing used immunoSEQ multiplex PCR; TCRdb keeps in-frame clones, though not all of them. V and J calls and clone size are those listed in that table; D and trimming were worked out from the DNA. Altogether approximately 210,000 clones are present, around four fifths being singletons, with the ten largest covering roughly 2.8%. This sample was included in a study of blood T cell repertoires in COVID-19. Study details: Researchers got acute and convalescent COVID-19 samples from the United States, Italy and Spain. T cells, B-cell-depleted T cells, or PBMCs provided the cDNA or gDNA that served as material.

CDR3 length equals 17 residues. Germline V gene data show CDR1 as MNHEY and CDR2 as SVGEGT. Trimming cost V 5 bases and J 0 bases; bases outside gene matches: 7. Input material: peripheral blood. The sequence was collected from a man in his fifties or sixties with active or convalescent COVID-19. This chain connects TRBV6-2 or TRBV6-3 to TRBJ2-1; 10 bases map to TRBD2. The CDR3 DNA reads TGTGCCAGCAGTCGGCCTAGCGGGAGCAGCTCCTACAATGAGCAGTTCTTC. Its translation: CASSRPSGSSSYNEQFF.